The source of this T cell receptor (beta chain) is a study of T cell changes during pregnancy in multiple sclerosis. Method: immunoSEQ multiplex PCR; TCRdb's copy keeps in-frame clones and lacks some. The sample lists tens of thousands of clones, roughly 91% occurring once. The CDR3 totals 15 residues. Trimming stripped 1 base from V and 0 bases from J, with 7 bases between. The germline V gene has CDR1 SGHRS and CDR2 YFSETQ. This TCR was sampled from a female donor with multiple sclerosis, enrolled in a pregnancy study. The rearrangement links TRBV5-1 to TRBJ1-4; a possible D gene is TRBD1 (5 bases). Sequencing used CD4+ T cells from peripheral blood mononuclear cells, obtained in the third trimester of pregnancy. In DNA, the CDR3 is TGCGCCAGCAGCTTGCAGGGTGCAACTAATGAAAAACTGTTTTTT. It specifies CASSLQGATNEKLFF.